Sequencing of this TCR beta chain was carried out in a study of T-cell memory formation after mild COVID-19. CDR3 length: 16 residues. The V end lost 5 bases, the J end lost 2 bases, and 16 bases lay between the germline ends. TCRdb re-called the 5' RACE reads through MiXCR, storing one row per CDR3 protein. The repertoire has approximately 570,000 distinct CDR3 sequences, approximately 19% of them found once; the top ten carry approximately 12%. Turning to this clonotype: Its cognate antigen is unknown.

Findings and limits, study-wide: Mostly located in CM and EM were contracting CD4+ clones, with contracting CD8+ clones located in EMRA. Proof of SARS-CoV-2 specificity was absent for the second-wave clones that crested on day 37.

The sequenced sample consisted of PBMCs or a T cell subset sorted from them (not recorded which). This clonotype was sampled from an adult woman who had mild COVID-19 (a few samples of this study predate the infection). Cell type and time point are not known. The chain has TRBV12-3 or TRBV12-4 and TRBJ1-3; a weak D match, TRBD1 (5 bases). For the CDR3, the DNA is TGTGCCAGCAGTCAGAACCGGGGCCTACCTGGAAACACCATATATTTT. Translating gives CASSQNRGLPGNTIYF.